Sequencing of this T cell receptor beta chain was carried out in a study of T cell repertoires in cytomegalovirus infection. Overall study results and limits: Cumulated frequencies of public TCR beta families served to identify carriers of CMV plus the relevant HLA.

The sample holds a few counts of this clonotype. Its antigen is undetermined. MiXCR, applied by TCRdb to the reads, yields one record per CDR3 protein. The data contain fewer than 350,000 distinct CDR3 sequences, under 20% of them seen just once; the ten biggest clones take up around 13%. The length of the CDR3 is 14 residues. Trimming removed 10 bases from V and 0 bases from J, with 12 bases in between. The germline gives CDR1 LNHDA, CDR2 SQIVND (reference sequence). The chain has TRBV19 and TRBJ2-2; no definite D call. What was sequenced was PBMCs. This TCR came from a human donor in good health (CMV status not recorded). Some clones in this sample may be carry-over from other donors' samples. The CDR3 DNA follows: TGTGCCACCCCCGCCCCAACGAACACCGGGGAGCTGTTTTTT. It is translated as CATPAPTNTGELFF.